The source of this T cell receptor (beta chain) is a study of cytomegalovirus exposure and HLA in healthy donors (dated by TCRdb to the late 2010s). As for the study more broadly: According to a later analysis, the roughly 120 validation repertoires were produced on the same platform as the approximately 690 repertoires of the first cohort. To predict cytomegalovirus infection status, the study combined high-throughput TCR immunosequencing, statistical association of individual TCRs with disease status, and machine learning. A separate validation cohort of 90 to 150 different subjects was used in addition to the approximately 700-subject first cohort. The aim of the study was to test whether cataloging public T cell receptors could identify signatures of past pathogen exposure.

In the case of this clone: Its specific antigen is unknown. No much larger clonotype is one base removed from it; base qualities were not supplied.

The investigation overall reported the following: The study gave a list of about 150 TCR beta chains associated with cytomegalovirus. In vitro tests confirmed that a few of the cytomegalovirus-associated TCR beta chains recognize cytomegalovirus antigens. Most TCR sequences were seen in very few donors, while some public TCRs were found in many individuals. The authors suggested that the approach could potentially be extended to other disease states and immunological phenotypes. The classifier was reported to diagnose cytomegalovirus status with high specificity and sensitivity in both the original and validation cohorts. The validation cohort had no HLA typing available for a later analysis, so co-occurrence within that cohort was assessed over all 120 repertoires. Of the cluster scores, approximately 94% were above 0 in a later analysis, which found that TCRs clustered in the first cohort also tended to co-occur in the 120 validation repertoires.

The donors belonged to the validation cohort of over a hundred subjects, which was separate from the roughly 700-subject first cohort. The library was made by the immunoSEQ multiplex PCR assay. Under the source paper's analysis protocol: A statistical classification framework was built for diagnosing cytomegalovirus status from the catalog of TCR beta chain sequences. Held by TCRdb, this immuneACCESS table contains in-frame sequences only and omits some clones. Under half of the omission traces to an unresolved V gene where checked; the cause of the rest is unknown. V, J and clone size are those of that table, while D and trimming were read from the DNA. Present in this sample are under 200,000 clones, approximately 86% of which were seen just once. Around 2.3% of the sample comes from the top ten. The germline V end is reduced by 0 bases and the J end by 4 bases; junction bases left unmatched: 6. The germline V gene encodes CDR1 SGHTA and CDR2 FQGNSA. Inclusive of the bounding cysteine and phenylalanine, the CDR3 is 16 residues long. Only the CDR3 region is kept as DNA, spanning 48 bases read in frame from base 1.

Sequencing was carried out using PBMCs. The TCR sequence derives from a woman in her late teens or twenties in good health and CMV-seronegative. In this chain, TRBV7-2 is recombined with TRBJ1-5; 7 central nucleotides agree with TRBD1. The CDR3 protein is CASSLAAAGGNQPQHF. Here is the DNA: TGTGCCAGCAGCTTAGCGGCCGCAGGGGGAAATCAGCCCCAGCATTTT.